Sequencing of this T cell receptor (beta chain) was carried out in a study of T-cell reconstitution after alpha-beta-depleted transplantation in children. Study findings and constraints: Counts and diversity of T cells one year after transplant came mostly from newly produced T cells. Several hundred expanded graft clones reportedly supplied alpha-beta T cells about two months after transplant. The study traced high day-60 TCRbeta diversity in some patients to surviving recipient T cells and thymic progenitors.

Germline V CDR1 and CDR2: MNHNS, SASEGT. The CDR3 extends over 16 amino acids. V gave up 4 bases and J gave up 0 bases; unmatched junction bases: 5. Unique molecular identifiers were incorporated when the TCRbeta library was constructed. Each CDR3 protein is one row after TCRdb ran MiXCR on the PCR reads. The table lists about 490,000 distinct CDR3 sequences, 10% of them singletons, with around 2.2% in the top ten. This clonotype was counted ten times or more. Its antigen is not identified. The chain has TRBV6-1 and TRBJ1-5; 8 nucleotides line up with TRBD1. This specimen was PBMCs, taken before TCRalphabeta/CD19-depleted stem cell transplant. This clonotype was sampled from a child aged 2-15 years with inherited bone marrow failure, due to receive a stem cell transplant. CDR3 nucleotide sequence: TGTGCCAGCAGTGCCAGGGGGCCGGATAGCAATCAGCCCCAGCATTTT. Protein: CASSARGPDSNQPQHF.